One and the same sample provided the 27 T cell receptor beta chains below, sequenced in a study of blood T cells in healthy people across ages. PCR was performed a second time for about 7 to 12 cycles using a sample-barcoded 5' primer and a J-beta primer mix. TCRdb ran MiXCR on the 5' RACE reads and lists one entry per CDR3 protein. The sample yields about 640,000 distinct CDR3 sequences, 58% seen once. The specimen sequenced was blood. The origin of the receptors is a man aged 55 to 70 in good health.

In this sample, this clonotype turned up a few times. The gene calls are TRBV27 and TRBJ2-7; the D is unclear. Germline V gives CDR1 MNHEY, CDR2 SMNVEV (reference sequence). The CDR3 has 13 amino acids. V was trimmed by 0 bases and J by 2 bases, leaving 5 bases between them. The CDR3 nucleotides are TGTGCCAGCAGTTTATCGGGTGCCTACGAGCAGTACTTC. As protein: CASSLSGAYEQYF.

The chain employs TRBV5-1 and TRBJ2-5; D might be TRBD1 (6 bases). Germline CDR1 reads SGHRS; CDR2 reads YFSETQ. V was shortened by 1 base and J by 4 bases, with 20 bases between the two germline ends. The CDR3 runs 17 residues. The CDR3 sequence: CASSLLRTQGSGETQYF. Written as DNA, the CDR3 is TGCGCCAGCAGCTTGCTACGGACACAGGGTTCGGGAGAGACCCAGTACTTC.

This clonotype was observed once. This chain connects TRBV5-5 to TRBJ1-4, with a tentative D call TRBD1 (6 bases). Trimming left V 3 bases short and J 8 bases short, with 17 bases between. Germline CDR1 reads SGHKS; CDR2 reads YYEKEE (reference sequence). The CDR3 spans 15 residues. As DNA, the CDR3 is TGTGCCAGCAGCTATAGGACAGTTACTCTCGAAAAACTGTTTTTT. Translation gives CASSYRTVTLEKLFF.

The CDR3 nucleotides are TGTGCCAGCAGTGTACTATTAGACGGGGGGTACTACAATGAGCAGTTCTTC. Amino acid sequence: CASSVLLDGGYYNEQFF. The chain employs TRBV2 and TRBJ2-1; 7 bases map to TRBD2. From germline, CDR1 is SNHLY and CDR2 FYNNEI. This CDR3 spans 17 amino acids. The V gene end was trimmed by 4 bases and the J gene end by 3 bases; junction bases not matched to a gene: 12.

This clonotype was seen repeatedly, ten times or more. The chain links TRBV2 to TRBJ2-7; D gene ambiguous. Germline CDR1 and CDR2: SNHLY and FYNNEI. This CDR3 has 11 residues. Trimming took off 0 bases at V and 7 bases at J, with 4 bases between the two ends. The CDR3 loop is CASSEAREQYF. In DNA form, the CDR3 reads TGTGCCAGCAGTGAAGCCAGGGAGCAGTACTTC.

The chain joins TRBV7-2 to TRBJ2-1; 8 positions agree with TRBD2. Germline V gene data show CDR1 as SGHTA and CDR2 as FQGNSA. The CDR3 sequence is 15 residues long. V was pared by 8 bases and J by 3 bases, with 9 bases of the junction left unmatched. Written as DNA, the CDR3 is TGTGCCAGCCGCCGCGAGCGGGGGCACTACAATGAGCAGTTCTTC. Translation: CASRRERGHYNEQFF.

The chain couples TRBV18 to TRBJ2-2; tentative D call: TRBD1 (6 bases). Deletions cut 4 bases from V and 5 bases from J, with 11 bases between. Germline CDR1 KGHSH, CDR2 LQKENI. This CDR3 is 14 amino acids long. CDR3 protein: CASSLLQGTGELFF. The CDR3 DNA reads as TGTGCCAGCTCACTACTACAGGGTACCGGGGAGCTGTTTTTT.

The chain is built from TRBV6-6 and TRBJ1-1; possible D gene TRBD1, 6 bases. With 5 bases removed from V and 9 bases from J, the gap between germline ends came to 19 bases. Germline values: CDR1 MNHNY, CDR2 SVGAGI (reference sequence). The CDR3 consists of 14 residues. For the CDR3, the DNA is TGTGCCAGCAGTGGGTGGGGGCAGAAGTCCCAAGCTTTCTTT. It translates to CASSGWGQKSQAFF.

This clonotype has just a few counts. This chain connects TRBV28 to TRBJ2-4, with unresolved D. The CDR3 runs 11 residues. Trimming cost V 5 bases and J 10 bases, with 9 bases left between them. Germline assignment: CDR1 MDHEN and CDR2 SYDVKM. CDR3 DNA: TGTGCCAGCAGTCTGGACCGAATTCAGTACTTC. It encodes CASSLDRIQYF.

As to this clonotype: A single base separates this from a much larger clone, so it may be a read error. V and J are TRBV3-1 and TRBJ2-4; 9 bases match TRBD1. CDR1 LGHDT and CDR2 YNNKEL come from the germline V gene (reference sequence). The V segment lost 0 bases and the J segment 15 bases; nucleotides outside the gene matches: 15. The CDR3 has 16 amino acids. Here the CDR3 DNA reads TGTGCCAGCAGCCAAGAAGGGGGACAGGGCTCGGGGGAGCGGTACTTC. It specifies CASSQEGGQGSGERYF.

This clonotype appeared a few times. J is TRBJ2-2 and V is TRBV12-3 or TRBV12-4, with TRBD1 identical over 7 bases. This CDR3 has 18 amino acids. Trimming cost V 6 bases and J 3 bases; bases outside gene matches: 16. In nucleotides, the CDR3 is TGTGCCAGCAGCCCGACAGGGTCGGTGGGTGGATACACCGGGGAGCTGTTTTTT. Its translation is CASSPTGSVGGYTGELFF.

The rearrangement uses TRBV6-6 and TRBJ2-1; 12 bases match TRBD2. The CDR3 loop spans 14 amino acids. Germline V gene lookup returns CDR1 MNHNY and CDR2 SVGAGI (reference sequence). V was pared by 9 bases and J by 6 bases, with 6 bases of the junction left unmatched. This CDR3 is CASRLAGEGNEQFF. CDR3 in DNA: TGTGCCAGTAGACTAGCGGGGGAGGGCAATGAGCAGTTCTTC.

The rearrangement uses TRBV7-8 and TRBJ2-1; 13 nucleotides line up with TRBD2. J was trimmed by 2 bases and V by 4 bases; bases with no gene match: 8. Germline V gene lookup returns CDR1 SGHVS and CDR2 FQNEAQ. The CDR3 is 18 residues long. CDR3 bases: TGTGCCAGCAGCTCAGGGACTAGCGGGGCCTCCGCCTACAATGAGCAGTTCTTC. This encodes CASSSGTSGASAYNEQFF.

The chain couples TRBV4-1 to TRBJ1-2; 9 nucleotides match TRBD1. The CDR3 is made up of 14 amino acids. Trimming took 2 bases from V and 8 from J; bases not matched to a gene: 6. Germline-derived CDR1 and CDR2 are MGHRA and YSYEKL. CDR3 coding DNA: TGCGCCAGCAGCCAATCGGGACAGGGTAAAGGCTACACCTTC. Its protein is CASSQSGQGKGYTF.

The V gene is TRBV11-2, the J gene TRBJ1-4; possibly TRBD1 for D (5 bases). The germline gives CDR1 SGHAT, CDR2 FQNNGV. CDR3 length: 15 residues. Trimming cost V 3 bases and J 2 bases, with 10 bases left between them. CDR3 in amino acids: CASSFGGGTNEKLFF. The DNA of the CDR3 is TGTGCCAGCAGCTTTGGCGGGGGGACTAATGAAAAACTGTTTTTT. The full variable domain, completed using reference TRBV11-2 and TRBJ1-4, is EAGVAQSPRYKIIEKRQSVAFWCNPISGHATLYWYQQILGQGPKLLIQFQNNGVVDDSQLPKDRFSAERLKGVDSTLKIQPAKLEDSAVYLCASSFGGGTNEKLFFGSGTQLSVL.

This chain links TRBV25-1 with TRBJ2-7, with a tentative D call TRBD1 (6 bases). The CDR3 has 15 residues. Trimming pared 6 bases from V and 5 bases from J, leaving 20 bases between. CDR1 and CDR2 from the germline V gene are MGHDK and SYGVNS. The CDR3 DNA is TGTGCCAGCAGCGACCGGAGGACCAGGGGCAACGAGCAGTACTTC. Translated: CASSDRRTRGNEQYF.

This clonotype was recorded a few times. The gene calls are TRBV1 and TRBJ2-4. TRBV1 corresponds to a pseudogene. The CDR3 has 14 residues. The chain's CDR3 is CTSSQDKCVGIQYF. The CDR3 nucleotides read TGCACCAGCAGCCAAGATAAGTGCGTGGGCATTCAGTACTTC.

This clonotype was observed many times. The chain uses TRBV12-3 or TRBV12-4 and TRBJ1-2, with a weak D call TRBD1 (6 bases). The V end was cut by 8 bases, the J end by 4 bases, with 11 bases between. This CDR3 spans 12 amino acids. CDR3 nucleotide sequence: TGTGCCAGCGCAGGGGAAACCTATGGCTACACCTTC. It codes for CASAGETYGYTF.

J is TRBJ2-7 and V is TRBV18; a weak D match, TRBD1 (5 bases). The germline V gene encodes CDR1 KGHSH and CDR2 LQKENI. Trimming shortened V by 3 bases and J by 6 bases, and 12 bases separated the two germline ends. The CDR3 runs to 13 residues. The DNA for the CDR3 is TGTGCCAGCTCACCTACCGTAGGGGTCGAGCAGTACTTC. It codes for CASSPTVGVEQYF.

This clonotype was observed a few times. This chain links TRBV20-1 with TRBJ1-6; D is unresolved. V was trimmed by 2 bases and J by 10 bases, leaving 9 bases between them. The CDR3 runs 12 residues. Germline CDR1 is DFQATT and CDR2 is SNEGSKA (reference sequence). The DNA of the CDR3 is TGCAGTGCTAGACTCGAGGGCTCACCCCTCCACTTT. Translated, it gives CSARLEGSPLHF.

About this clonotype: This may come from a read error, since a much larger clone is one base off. In DNA form, the CDR3 reads TGTGCCAGCAGCCAAGGTAGGGGGGGCTACCAAGAGACCCAGTACTTC. Protein: CASSQGRGGYQETQYF. The rearrangement uses TRBV3-1 and TRBJ2-5; a weak D match, TRBD2 (7 bases). CDR1 is LGHDT, CDR2 YNNKEL, per germline (reference sequence). The CDR3 contains 16 residues. The ends were cut back, 1 base at V and 0 bases at J, with 12 bases in the middle.

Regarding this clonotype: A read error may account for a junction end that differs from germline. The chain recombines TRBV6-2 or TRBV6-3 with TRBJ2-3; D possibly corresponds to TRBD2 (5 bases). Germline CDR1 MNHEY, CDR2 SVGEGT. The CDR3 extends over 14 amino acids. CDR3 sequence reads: CANSYVLATDTQYF. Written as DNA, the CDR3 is TGTGCCAACAGTTATGTCCTAGCCACAGATACGCAGTATTTT.

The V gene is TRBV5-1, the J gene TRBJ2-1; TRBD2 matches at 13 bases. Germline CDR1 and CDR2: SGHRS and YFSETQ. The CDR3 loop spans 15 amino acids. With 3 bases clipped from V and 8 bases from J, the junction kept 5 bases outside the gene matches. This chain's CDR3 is CASSYGLAGVDEQFF. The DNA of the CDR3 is TGCGCCAGCAGCTATGGACTAGCGGGGGTGGATGAGCAGTTCTTC.

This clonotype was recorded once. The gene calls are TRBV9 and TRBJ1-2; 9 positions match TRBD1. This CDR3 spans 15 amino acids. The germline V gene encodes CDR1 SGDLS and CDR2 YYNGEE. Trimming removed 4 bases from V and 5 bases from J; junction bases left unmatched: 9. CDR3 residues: CASSPEDRGAYGYTF. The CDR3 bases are TGTGCCAGCAGCCCCGAAGACAGGGGGGCTTATGGCTACACCTTC.

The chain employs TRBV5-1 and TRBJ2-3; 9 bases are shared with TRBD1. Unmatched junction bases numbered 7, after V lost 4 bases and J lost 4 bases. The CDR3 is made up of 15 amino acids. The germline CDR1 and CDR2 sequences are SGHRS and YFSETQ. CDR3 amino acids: CASSHGQGPADTQYF. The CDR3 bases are TGCGCCAGCAGCCACGGACAGGGGCCGGCAGATACGCAGTATTTT.

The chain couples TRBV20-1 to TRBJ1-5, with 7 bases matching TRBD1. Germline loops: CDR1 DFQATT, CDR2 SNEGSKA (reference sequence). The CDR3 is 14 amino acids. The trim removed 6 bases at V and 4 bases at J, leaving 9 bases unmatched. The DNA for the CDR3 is TGCAGTGCGTATACAGGGGTTGGAAATCAGCCCCAGCATTTT. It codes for CSAYTGVGNQPQHF.

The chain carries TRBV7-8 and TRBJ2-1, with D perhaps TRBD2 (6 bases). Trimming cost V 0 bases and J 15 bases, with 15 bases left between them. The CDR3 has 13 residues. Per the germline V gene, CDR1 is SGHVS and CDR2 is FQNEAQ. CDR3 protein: CASSLAEGTWRFF. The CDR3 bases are TGTGCCAGCAGCTTAGCGGAGGGGACGTGGCGGTTCTTC. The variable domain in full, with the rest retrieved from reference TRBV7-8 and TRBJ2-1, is GAGVSQSPRYKVAKRGQDVALRCDPISGHVSLFWYQQALGQGPEFLTYFQNEAQLDKSGLPSDRFFAERPEGSVSTLKIQRTQQEDSAVYLCASSLAEGTWRFFGPGTRLTVL.